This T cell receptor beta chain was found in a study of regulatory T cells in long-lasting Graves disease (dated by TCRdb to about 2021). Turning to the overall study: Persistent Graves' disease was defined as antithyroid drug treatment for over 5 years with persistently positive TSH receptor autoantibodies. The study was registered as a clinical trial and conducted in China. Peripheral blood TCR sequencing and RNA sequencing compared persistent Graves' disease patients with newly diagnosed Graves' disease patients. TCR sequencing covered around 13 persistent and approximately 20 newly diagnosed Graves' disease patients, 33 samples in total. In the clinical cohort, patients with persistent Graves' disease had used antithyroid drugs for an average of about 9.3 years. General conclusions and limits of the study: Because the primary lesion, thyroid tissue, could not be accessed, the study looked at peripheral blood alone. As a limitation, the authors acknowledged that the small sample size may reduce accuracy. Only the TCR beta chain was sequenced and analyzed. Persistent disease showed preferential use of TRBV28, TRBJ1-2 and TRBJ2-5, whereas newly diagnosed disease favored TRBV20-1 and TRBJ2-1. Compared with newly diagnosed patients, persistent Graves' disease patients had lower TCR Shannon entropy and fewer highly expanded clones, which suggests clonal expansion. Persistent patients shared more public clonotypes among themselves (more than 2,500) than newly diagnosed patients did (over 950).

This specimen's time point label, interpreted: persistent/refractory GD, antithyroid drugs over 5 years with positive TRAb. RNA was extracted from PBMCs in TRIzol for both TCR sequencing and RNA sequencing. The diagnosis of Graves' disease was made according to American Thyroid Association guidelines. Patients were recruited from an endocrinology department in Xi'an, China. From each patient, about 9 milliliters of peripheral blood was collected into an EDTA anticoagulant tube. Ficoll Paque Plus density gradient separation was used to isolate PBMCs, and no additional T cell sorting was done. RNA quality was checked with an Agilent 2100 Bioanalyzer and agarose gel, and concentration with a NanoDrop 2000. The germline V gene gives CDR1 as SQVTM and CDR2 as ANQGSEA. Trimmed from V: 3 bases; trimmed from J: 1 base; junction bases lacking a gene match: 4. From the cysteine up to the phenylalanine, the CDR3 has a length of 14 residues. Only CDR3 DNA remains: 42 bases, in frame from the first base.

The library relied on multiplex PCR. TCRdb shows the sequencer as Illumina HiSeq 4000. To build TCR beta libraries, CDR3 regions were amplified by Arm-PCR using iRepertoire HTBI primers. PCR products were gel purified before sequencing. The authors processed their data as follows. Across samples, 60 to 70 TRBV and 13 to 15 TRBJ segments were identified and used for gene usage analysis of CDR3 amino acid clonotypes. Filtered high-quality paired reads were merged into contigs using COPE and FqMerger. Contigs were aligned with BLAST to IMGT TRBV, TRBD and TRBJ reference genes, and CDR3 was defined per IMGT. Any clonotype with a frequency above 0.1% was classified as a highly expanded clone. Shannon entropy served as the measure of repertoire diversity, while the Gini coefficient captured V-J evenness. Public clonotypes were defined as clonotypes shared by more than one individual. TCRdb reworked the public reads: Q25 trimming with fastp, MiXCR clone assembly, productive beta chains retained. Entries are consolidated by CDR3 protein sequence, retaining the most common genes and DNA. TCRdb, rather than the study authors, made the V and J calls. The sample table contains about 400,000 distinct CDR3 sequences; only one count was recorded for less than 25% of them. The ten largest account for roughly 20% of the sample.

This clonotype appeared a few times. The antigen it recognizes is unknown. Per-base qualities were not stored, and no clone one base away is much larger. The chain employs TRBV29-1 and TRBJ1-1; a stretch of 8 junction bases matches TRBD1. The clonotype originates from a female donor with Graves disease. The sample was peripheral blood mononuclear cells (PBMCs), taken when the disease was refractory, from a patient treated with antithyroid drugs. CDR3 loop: CSVDRQGANTEAFF. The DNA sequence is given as TGCAGCGTTGATAGGCAGGGGGCGAACACTGAAGCTTTCTTT.